What follows describes a single TCR beta chain. This sample was included in a study of blood T cell repertoires in COVID-19. About the study: T cells, B-cell-depleted T cells, or PBMCs supplied cDNA or gDNA.

Only in-frame clones appear in the TCRdb table, and some are missing; sequencing was by immunoSEQ multiplex PCR. The sample lists 100,000 to 150,000 clones; around 85% were seen once. The ends were cut back, 0 bases at V and 2 bases at J, with 19 bases in the middle. The CDR3 has 18 amino acids. Germline V gives CDR1 SGHTA, CDR2 FQGNSA. Sequenced: peripheral blood. The V and J genes are TRBV7-2 and TRBJ2-5; weak D call: TRBD2 (6 bases). The clonotype comes from a man between 45 and 60 years old with acute or convalescent COVID-19. CDR3 nucleotide sequence: TGTGCCAGCAGCTTAGCTGGTTACGGGTGGGGGGTACAAGAGACCCAGTACTTC. Amino acid sequence: CASSLAGYGWGVQETQYF. The whole variable domain, remainder taken from reference TRBV7-2 and TRBJ2-5, is GAGVSQSPSNKVTEKGKDVELRCDPISGHTALYWYRQSLGQGLEFLIYFQGNSAPDKSGLPSDRFSAERTGGSVSTLTIQRTQQEDSAVYLCASSLAGYGWGVQETQYFGPGTRLLVL.